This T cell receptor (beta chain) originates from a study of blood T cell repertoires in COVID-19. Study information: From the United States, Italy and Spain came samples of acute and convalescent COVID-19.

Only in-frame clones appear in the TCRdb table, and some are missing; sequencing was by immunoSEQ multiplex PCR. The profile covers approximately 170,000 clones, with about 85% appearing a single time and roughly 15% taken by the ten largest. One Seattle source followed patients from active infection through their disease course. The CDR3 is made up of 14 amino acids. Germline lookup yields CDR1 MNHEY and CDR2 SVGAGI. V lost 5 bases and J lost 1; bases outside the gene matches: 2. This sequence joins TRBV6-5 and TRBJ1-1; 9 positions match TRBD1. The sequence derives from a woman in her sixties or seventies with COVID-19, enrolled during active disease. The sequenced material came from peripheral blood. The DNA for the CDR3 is TGTGCCAGCAGTCAGGACAGGGGGAACACTGAAGCTTTCTTT. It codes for CASSQDRGNTEAFF.